This T cell receptor beta chain was profiled in a study of glioma-infiltrating T cells. Across the whole study: Low-grade gliomas were grade II; glioblastomas were grade IV at initial diagnosis. Study-level findings and limits: Gliomas, especially low-grade, showed above-expected tissue-blood divergence; non-neoplastic patients showed below. A blood CDR3 motif signature was depleted in highly divergent patients. CDR3 overlap between tissue and blood was very small.

Using RNA template, CDR3s of TCR alpha and beta were amplified with iRepertoire arm-PCR. TCRdb re-analysed the multiplex PCR reads in MiXCR, keeping a single row per CDR3 protein. The sample lists more than 350,000 distinct CDR3 sequences, 35% to 45% occurring once. A note on this clonotype: Its antigen is undetermined. This may come from a read error, since a much larger clone is one base off.

The V gene lost 2 bases and the J gene lost 7 bases, with 8 bases spanning the gap. CDR1 is MNHEY, CDR2 SVGEGT, per germline. The length of the CDR3 is 12 residues. The sequence was collected from a human donor with low-grade glioma or glioblastoma, undergoing nonglioma brain surgery, or in good health (not recorded which). The sequenced sample consisted of glioma tissue, nonneoplastic brain tissue, or PBMCs (not recorded which). The chain recombines TRBV6-2 or TRBV6-3 with TRBJ2-5; D not certain. CDR3 sequence (DNA): TGTGCCAGCAGTTACCTCGCGACGACCCAGTACTTC. Its translation is CASSYLATTQYF.